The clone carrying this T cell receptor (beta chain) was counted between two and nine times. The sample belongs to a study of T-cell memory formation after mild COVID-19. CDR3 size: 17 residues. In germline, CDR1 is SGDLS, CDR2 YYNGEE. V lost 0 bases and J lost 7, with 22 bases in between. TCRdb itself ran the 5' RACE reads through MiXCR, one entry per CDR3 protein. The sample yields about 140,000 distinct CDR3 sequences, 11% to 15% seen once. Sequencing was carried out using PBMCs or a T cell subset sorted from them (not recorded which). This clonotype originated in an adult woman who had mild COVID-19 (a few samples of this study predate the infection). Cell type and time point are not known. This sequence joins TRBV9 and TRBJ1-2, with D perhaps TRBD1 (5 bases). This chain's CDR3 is CASSVGDYDSKSGGYTF. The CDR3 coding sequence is TGTGCCAGCAGCGTAGGAGATTACGACAGTAAGTCTGGTGGCTACACCTTC.